The clone carrying this T cell receptor (beta chain) appeared a few times. Unmatched junction bases numbered 9, after V lost 6 bases and J lost 3 bases. Per germline, CDR1 MDHEN and CDR2 SYDVKM. There are 15 residues in the CDR3. Via MiXCR, TCRdb re-called the RT-PCR reads, giving one row per CDR3 protein. The sample yields about 680,000 distinct CDR3 sequences, 14% seen once. The clonotype was recovered from a female donor in good health, serving as a healthy control. What was sequenced was memory CD4+ T cells from blood. The chain is built from TRBV28 and TRBJ2-7; TRBD1 matches at 9 bases. The CDR3 coding sequence is TGTGCCAGCAGGCTCGGACAGGGGCAGAACTACGAGCAGTACTTC. Amino acid sequence: CASRLGQGQNYEQYF.